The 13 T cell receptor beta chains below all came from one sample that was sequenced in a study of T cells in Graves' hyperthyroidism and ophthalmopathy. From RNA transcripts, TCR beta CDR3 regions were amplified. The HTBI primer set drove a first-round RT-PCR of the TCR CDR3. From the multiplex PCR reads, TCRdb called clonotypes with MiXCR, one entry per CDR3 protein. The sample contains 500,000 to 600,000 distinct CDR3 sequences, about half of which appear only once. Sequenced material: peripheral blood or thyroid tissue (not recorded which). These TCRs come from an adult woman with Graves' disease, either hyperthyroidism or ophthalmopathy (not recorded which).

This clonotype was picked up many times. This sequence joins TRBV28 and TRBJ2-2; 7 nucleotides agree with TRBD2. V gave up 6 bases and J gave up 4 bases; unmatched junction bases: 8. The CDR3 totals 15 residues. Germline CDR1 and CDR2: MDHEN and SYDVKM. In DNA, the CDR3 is TGTGCCAGCAGCACCCCCGGACTAGTCACCGGGGAGCTGTTTTTT. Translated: CASSTPGLVTGELFF.

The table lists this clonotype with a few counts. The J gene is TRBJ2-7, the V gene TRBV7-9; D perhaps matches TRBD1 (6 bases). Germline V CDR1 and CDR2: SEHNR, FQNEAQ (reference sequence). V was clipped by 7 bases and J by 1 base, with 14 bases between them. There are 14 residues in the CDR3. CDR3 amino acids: CASNSDSRSYEQYF. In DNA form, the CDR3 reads TGTGCCAGCAACTCGGACAGTCGATCCTACGAGCAGTACTTC. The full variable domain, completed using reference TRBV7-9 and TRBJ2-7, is DTGVSQNPRHKITKRGQNVTFRCDPISEHNRLYWYRQTLGQGPEFLTYFQNEAQLEKSRLLSDRFSAERPKGSFSTLEIQRTEQGDSAMYLCASNSDSRSYEQYFGPGTRLTVT.

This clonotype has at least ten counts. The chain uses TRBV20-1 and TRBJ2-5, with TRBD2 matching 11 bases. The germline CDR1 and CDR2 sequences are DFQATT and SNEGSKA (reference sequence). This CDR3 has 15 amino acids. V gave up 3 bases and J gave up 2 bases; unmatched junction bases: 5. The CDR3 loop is CSASDRTSGQETQYF. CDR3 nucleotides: TGCAGTGCTAGCGATCGGACTAGCGGGCAAGAGACCCAGTACTTC.

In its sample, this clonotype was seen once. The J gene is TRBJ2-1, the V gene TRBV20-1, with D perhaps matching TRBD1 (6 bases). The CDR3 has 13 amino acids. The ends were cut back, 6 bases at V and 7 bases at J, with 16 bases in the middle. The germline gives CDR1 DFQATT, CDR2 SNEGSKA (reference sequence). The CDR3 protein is CSAVTGTPNEQFF. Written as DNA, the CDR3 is TGCAGTGCCGTAACCGGGACACCAAATGAGCAGTTCTTC.

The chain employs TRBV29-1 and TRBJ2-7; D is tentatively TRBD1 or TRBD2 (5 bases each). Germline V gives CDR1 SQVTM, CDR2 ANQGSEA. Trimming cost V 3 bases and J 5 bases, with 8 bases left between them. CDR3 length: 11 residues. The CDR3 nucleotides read TGCAGCGTTGACCGGGGCAACGAGCAGTACTTC. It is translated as CSVDRGNEQYF.

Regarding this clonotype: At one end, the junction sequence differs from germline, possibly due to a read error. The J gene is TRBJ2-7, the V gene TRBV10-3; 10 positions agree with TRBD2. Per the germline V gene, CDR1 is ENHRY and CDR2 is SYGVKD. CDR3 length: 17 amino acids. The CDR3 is CASSLSGSGRGTYEQYF. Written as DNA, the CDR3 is TGTGCCAGCAGTTTATCTGGCAGCGGGAGGGGCACCTACGAGCAGTACTTC.

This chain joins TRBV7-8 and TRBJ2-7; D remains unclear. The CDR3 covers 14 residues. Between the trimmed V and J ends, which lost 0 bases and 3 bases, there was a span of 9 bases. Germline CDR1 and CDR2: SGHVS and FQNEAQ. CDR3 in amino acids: CASSLAINSYEQYF. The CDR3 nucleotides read TGTGCCAGCAGCTTAGCTATAAACAGCTACGAGCAGTACTTC.

The CDR3: CSVRSPTGELFF. The DNA of the CDR3 is TGCAGCGTTCGCTCCCCCACCGGGGAGCTGTTTTTT. V gene TRBV29-1 combines with J gene TRBJ2-2, with D unclear. CDR1 and CDR2 from the germline V gene are SQVTM and ANQGSEA. The V end lost 5 bases, the J end lost 4 bases, and 8 bases lay between the germline ends. The CDR3 is 12 amino acids.

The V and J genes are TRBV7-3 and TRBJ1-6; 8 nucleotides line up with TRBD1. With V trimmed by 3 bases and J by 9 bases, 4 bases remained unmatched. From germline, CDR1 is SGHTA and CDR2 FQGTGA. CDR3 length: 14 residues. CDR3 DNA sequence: TGTGCCAGCAGCTTGCAGGGGGCATCTTCACCCCTCCACTTT. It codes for CASSLQGASSPLHF. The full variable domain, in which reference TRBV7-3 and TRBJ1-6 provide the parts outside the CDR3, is GAGVSQTPSNKVTEKGKYVELRCDPISGHTALYWYRQSLGQGPEFLIYFQGTGAADDSGLPNDRFFAVRPEGSVSTLKIQRTERGDSAVYLCASSLQGASSPLHFGNGTRLTVT.

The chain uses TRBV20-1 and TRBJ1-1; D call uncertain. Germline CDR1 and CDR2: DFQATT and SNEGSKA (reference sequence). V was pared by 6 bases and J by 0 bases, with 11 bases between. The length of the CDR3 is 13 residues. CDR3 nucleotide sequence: TGCAGTGCAGGCGATATCATGAACACTGAAGCTTTCTTT. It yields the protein CSAGDIMNTEAFF.

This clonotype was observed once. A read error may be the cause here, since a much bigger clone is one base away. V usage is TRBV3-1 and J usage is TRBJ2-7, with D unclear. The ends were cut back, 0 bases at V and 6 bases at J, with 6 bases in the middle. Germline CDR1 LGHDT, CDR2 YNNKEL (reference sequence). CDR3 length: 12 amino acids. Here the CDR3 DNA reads TGTGCCAGCAGCCAAGAGCGGTGCGAGCAGTACTTC. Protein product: CASSQERCEQYF.

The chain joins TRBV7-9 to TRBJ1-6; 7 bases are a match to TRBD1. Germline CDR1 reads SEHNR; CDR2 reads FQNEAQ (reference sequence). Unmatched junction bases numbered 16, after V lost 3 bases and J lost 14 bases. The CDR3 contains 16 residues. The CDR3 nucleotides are TGTGCCAGCAGCTTGGCGCTAGGACAGGTGTGGGGGTCCCTCCACTTT. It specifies CASSLALGQVWGSLHF.

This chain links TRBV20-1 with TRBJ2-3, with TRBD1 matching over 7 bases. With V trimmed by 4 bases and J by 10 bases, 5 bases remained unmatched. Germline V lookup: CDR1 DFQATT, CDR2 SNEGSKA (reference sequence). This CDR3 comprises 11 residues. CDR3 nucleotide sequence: TGCAGTGCTATAAGACAGGGTGCGCAGTATTTT. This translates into CSAIRQGAQYF.